The 5 T cell receptor beta chains listed next were all sequenced from one sample in a study of CD4 T cells in relation to SARS-CoV-2 and coronaviruses. Data came from immunoSEQ multiplex PCR; TCRdb stores just in-frame clones and leaves some out. The sample has under 30,000 clones; about three quarters are singletons. No antigen is known for these receptors. Before the COVID-19 pandemic, during about 2011-2019, CD4+ T cells were taken from unexposed donors. After approximately 10 days of culture, CD4+ T cells were isolated. The specimen was CD4+ T cells from PBMCs, cultured in vitro. These TCRs come from a human donor in good health.

The J gene is TRBJ1-5, the V gene TRBV5-1; no reliable D call. There are 15 residues in the CDR3. V shed 0 bases and J shed 8 bases, with 15 bases lying between them. The germline gives CDR1 SGHRS, CDR2 YFSETQ. The CDR3: CASSLAGSRREPQHF. CDR3 bases: TGCGCCAGCAGCTTGGCGGGTTCTAGGAGGGAGCCCCAGCATTTT.

This clone was detected only once. The V call is TRBV11-2, the J call TRBJ2-7; weak D call: TRBD1 (6 bases). The V and J ends lost 2 bases and 5 bases respectively, with 13 bases between them. The CDR3 contains 14 residues. Germline CDR1 is SGHAT and CDR2 is FQNNGV. The CDR3 DNA follows: TGTGCCAGCAGCTTAAGGAACAGGGTCCACGAGCAGTACTTC. Translating it yields CASSLRNRVHEQYF.

This clone was counted only a few times. The chain is built from TRBV2 and TRBJ1-6; D unresolved. Deletions cut 1 base from V and 7 bases from J, with 8 bases between. This CDR3 contains 14 residues. Germline V gene lookup returns CDR1 SNHLY and CDR2 FYNNEI. CDR3 sequence: CASSEGTVNSPLHF. The CDR3 coding sequence is TGTGCCAGCAGTGAAGGGACGGTCAATTCACCCCTCCACTTT.

This clone was counted a few times. The rearrangement links TRBV10-1 to TRBJ2-7, with 10 positions matching TRBD1. The CDR3 sequence is 15 residues long. The germline V gene has CDR1 WNHNN and CDR2 SYGVQD (reference sequence). Trimming took 4 bases from V and 2 from J; bases not matched to a gene: 5. DNA for the CDR3: TGCGCCAGCAGTGGGGGACAGGGGTCCACCTACGAGCAGTACTTC. The encoded protein is CASSGGQGSTYEQYF.

This clone was found a few times. The chain combines TRBV7-9 with TRBJ2-7; 13 bases match TRBD2. In germline, CDR1 is SEHNR, CDR2 FQNEAQ (reference sequence). The CDR3 sequence is 14 residues long. V was pared by 4 bases and J by 7 bases, with 4 bases of the junction left unmatched. The DNA of the CDR3 is TGTGCCAGCAGCTCACTAGCGGGGGGGGGTGAGCAGTACTTC. This translates into CASSSLAGGGEQYF.